Following are 2 T cell receptor beta chains from one sample sequenced in a study of T cell clonotyping in hematopoietic cell transplantation (dated by TCRdb to 2020 to 2022). The library was made by the immunoSEQ multiplex PCR assay. Sourced from immuneACCESS, this table was stored by TCRdb with only in-frame sequences that have V and J called. A share of the clones is absent; for the studies checked, an unresolved V gene accounts for under half, and the remainder has no known explanation. The sample data list over 9,500 clones, and under 75% of these were observed just once. Roughly 14% of the sample rests with the top ten. The sample's time point label, decoded: 180 days after allo-HCT. The sample in question was peripheral blood mononuclear cells, obtained 180 days after allogeneic stem cell transplant. Every receptor here comes from a male patient aged 60-69 years who had an allogeneic stem cell transplant from an unrelated donor, so the T cells may come from the graft donor. Some clones in this sample may be carry-over from other donors' samples.

The CDR3 nucleotides read TGTGCCAGCAGCCGGGACGGTGCCTCCTACGAGCAGTACTTC. Its translation is CASSRDGASYEQYF. The chain uses TRBV6-5 and TRBJ2-7, with D possibly called TRBD1 or TRBD2 (5 bases each). The V end lost 6 bases, the J end lost 0 bases, and 12 bases lay between the germline ends. This CDR3 comprises 14 residues. CDR1 MNHEY and CDR2 SVGAGI come from the germline V gene.

The chain joins TRBV9 to TRBJ1-5; D possibly corresponds to TRBD1 (6 bases). The CDR3 contains 16 residues. V lost 3 bases and J lost 2, with 15 bases in between. Germline CDR1 is SGDLS and CDR2 is YYNGEE. This CDR3 is CASSAGGGSGNQPQHF. CDR3 in DNA: TGTGCCAGCAGCGCTGGAGGGGGATCGGGCAATCAGCCCCAGCATTTT. Complete variable domain (other parts from reference TRBV9 and TRBJ1-5): DSGVTQTPKHLITATGQRVTLRCSPRSGDLSVYWYQQSLDQGLQFLIQYYNGEERAKGNILERFSAQQFPDLHSELNLSSLELGDSALYFCASSAGGGSGNQPQHFGDGTRLSIL.